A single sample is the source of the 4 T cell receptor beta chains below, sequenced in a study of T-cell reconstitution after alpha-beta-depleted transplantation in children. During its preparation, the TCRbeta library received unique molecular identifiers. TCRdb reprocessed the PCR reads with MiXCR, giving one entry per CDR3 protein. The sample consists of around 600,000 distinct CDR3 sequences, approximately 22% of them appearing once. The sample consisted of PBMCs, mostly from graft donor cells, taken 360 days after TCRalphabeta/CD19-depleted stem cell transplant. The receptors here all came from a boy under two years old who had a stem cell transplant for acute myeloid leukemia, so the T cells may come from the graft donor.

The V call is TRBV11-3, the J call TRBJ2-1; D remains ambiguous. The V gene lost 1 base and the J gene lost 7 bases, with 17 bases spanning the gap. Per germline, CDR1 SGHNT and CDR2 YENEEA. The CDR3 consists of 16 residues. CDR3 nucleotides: TGTGCCAGCAGCTTAGGAGGATCCCTCTTGAAGAATGAGCAGTTCTTC. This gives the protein CASSLGGSLLKNEQFF.

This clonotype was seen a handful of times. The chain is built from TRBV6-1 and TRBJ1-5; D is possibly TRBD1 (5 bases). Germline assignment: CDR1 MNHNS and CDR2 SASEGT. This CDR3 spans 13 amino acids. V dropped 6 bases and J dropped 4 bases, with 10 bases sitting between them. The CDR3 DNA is TGTGCCAGCAGGGGCAGGGCAAATCAGCCCCAGCATTTT. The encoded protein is CASRGRANQPQHF.

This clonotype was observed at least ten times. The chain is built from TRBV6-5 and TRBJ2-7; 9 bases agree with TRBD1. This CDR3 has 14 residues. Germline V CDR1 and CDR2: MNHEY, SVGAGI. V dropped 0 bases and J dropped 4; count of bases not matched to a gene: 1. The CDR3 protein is CASSYSTGGYEQYF. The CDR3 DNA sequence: TGTGCCAGCAGTTACTCGACAGGGGGATACGAGCAGTACTTC.

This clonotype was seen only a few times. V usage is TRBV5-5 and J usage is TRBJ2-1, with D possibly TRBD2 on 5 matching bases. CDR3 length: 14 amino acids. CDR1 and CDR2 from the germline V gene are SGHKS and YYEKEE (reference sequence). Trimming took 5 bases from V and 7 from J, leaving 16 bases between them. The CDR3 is CASSQTTRANEQFF. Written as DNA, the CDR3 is TGTGCCAGCAGTCAAACTACTAGGGCTAATGAGCAGTTCTTC.